Each of the 14 T cell receptor beta chains below was sequenced from the same sample in a study of Ad26.COV2.S vaccination and SARS-CoV-2 variants. Indicated treatment: 15 to 20 received Ad26.COV2.S at low or high dose, single or two shots; 5 received placebo; per-sample allocation not given. Specimen acquisition occurred on day 63 following the initial vaccine or placebo injection. Assay used: immunoSEQ multiplex PCR; TCRdb lists only in-frame clones, some missing. The data show some 290,000 clones, around four fifths seen once. The starting material was peripheral blood, obtained in a trial of Ad26.COV2.S vaccine versus placebo. These receptors originate from a person aged 18-60 years who received the Ad26.COV2.S COVID-19 vaccine or a placebo.

V and J are TRBV7-2 and TRBJ1-1, with 7 bases that match TRBD1. CDR3 length equals 16 residues. Germline CDR1 and CDR2: SGHTA and FQGNSA. J gave up 1 base and V 5 bases, and 10 bases lay outside the gene matches. CDR3 bases: TGTGCCAGCAGCCGTAGGGTGACAGGGACGAACACTGAAGCTTTCTTT. It specifies CASSRRVTGTNTEAFF. The entire variable domain, with the rest obtained from reference TRBV7-2 and TRBJ1-1, is as follows: GAGVSQSPSNKVTEKGKDVELRCDPISGHTALYWYRQSLGQGLEFLIYFQGNSAPDKSGLPSDRFSAERTGGSVSTLTIQRTQQEDSAVYLCASSRRVTGTNTEAFFGQGTRLTVV.

This CDR3 reads CASSFQGPNQPQHF. CDR3 sequence (DNA): TGTGCCAGCAGTTTCCAGGGACCCAATCAGCCCCAGCATTTT. The chain recombines TRBV6-5 with TRBJ1-5, with TRBD1 as a possible D gene (5 bases). The germline V gene has CDR1 MNHEY and CDR2 SVGAGI. V gave up 4 bases and J gave up 3 bases, with 10 bases separating them. This CDR3 spans 14 amino acids.

The V gene is TRBV27, the J gene TRBJ1-1; 7 positions agree with TRBD1. The CDR3 is made up of 15 amino acids. The V segment lost 4 bases and the J segment 6 bases; nucleotides outside the gene matches: 11. Germline lookup yields CDR1 MNHEY and CDR2 SMNVEV (reference sequence). The CDR3, as DNA: TGTGCCAGCAGTTCGAAACAGACAGGGTATCCTGAAGCTTTCTTT. The encoded protein is CASSSKQTGYPEAFF.

The chain carries TRBV2 and TRBJ1-2; D remains unclear. Deletions cut 6 bases from V and 5 bases from J, with 4 bases between. The CDR3 consists of 10 residues. Germline assignment: CDR1 SNHLY and CDR2 FYNNEI. The CDR3 sequence: CASRAYGYTF. CDR3 nucleotide sequence: TGTGCCAGCAGGGCATATGGCTACACCTTC.

V gene TRBV9 combines with J gene TRBJ1-4; D gene uncertain. V shed 3 bases and J shed 0 bases, with 9 bases lying between them. Looked up from germline, CDR1 is SGDLS and CDR2 is YYNGEE. This CDR3 contains 15 residues. The CDR3 nucleotides are TGTGCCAGCAGCGCTGGGGTTGCAACTAATGAAAAACTGTTTTTT. Translating it yields CASSAGVATNEKLFF.

The chain carries TRBV7-8 and TRBJ2-5; 7 bases are a match to TRBD1. Germline V gene sequence: CDR1 SGHVS, CDR2 FQNEAQ. J was trimmed by 4 bases and V by 5 bases; bases with no gene match: 10. There are 15 residues in the CDR3. The CDR3 region is CASSTPTGQVETQYF. In nucleotides, the CDR3 is TGTGCCAGCAGCACACCGACCGGACAGGTAGAGACCCAGTACTTC.

V and J are TRBV7-2 and TRBJ2-5, with D possibly TRBD2 on 5 matching bases. CDR3 size: 15 residues. The germline V and J ends were trimmed by 3 bases and 5 bases, with 16 bases remaining between them. CDR1 and CDR2 from the germline V gene are SGHTA and FQGNSA. The chain's CDR3 is CASSFTRTPGETQYF. For the CDR3, the DNA is TGTGCCAGCAGCTTTACTAGGACTCCGGGGGAGACCCAGTACTTC.

Here the CDR3 DNA reads TGTGCCAGCAGTTACGGGACAGGGGGCGCGAGAGGCTACACCTTC. This gives the protein CASSYGTGGARGYTF. The V and J genes are TRBV6-5 and TRBJ1-2; TRBD1 aligns across 12 bases. This CDR3 has 15 amino acids. Germline CDR1 and CDR2: MNHEY and SVGAGI. The ends lost 2 bases at V and 8 bases at J; junction bases unmatched: 6.

The chain joins TRBV27 to TRBJ1-5; D is uncertain. V lost 2 bases and J lost 5, with 7 bases in between. CDR1 MNHEY and CDR2 SMNVEV come from the germline V gene (reference sequence). This CDR3 is built from 13 residues. CDR3 in DNA: TGTGCCAGCAGTTTAAGGGCAGATCAGCCCCAGCATTTT. Its translation is CASSLRADQPQHF.

Only one count was recorded for this clone. The V gene is TRBV29-1, the J gene TRBJ2-3; TRBD2 matches 10 bases. J lost 1 base, V lost 7 bases, and 2 bases had no gene match. CDR3 length equals 13 residues. CDR1 is SQVTM, CDR2 ANQGSEA, per germline. CDR3: CSAGTSGTDTQYF. CDR3 DNA sequence: TGCAGCGCCGGGACTAGCGGCACAGATACGCAGTATTTT.

The chain combines TRBV5-6 with TRBJ2-3; TRBD2 agrees at 15 bases. CDR3 length equals 17 residues. Germline V gene sequence: CDR1 SGHDT, CDR2 YYEEEE. With V trimmed by 6 bases and J by 0 bases, 5 bases remained unmatched. The CDR3 loop reads CASIGTSGGISTDTQYF. The CDR3 DNA is TGTGCCAGCATTGGGACTAGCGGGGGGATCAGCACAGATACGCAGTATTTT.

Concerning this clone: The sample holds other DNA sequences that translate to the same CDR3. This chain joins TRBV9 and TRBJ2-5; D tentatively reads TRBD1 or TRBD2 (5 bases each). The V end was cut by 0 bases, the J end by 2 bases, with 5 bases between. There are 13 residues in the CDR3. Germline assignment: CDR1 SGDLS and CDR2 YYNGEE. The CDR3 DNA is TGTGCCAGCAGCGTAGGGGGGCAAGAGACCCAGTACTTC. This translates into CASSVGGQETQYF. Full variable domain (missing parts from reference TRBV9 and TRBJ2-5): DSGVTQTPKHLITATGQRVTLRCSPRSGDLSVYWYQQSLDQGLQFLIQYYNGEERAKGNILERFSAQQFPDLHSELNLSSLELGDSALYFCASSVGGQETQYFGPGTRLLVL.

The genes are TRBV5-6 and TRBJ1-5; D unclear. The CDR3 is 13 amino acids. Germline V gene sequence: CDR1 SGHDT, CDR2 YYEEEE. V was clipped by 0 bases and J by 7 bases, with 8 bases between them. The CDR3 region is CASSLARWQPQHF. In nucleotides, the CDR3 is TGTGCCAGCAGCTTGGCTCGGTGGCAGCCCCAGCATTTT.

This chain uses TRBV5-4 with TRBJ2-7; the D is unclear. The CDR3 length is 13 residues. V was trimmed by 2 bases and J by 6 bases, leaving 12 bases between them. Germline V gene sequence: CDR1 SGHNT, CDR2 YYREEE (reference sequence). The CDR3 loop is CASSFPPWGEQYF. The CDR3 nucleotides read TGTGCCAGCAGCTTCCCCCCTTGGGGCGAGCAGTACTTC.